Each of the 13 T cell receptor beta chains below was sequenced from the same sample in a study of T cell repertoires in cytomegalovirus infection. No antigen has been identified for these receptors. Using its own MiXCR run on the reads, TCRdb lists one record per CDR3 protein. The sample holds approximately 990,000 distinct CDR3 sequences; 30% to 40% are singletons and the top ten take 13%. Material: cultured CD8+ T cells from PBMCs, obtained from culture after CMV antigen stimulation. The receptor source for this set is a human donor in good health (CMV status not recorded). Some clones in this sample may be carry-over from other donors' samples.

The CDR3 sequence is CASSAGMSYTF. CDR3 bases: TGTGCCAGCAGCGCAGGGATGAGCTACACCTTC. The chain combines TRBV7-4 with TRBJ1-2; D might be TRBD1 (5 bases). V lost 5 bases, J lost 9 bases, and 10 bases lay in between. CDR3 length: 11 amino acids. Germline values: CDR1 SGHVT, CDR2 SQSDAQ.

This CDR3 reads CASSESGTLNTEAFF. The CDR3 region has the DNA TGTGCCAGCAGCGAATCCGGGACACTAAACACTGAAGCTTTCTTT. The V gene is TRBV7-8, the J gene TRBJ1-1, with D perhaps TRBD1 (6 bases). The CDR3 is 15 amino acids. Germline-derived CDR1 and CDR2 are SGHVS and FQNEAQ. Between the trimmed V and J ends, which lost 5 bases and 2 bases, there was a span of 15 bases.

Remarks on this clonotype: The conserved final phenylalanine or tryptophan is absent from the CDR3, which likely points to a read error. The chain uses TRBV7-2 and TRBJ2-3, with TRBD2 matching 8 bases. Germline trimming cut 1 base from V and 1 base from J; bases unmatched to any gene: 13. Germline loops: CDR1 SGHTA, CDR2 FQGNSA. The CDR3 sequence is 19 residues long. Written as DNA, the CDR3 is TGTGCCAGCAGCTTAGATAGGGCGGGGGGTATACTCCGCACAGATACGCAGTATTCT. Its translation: CASSLDRAGGILRTDTQYS.

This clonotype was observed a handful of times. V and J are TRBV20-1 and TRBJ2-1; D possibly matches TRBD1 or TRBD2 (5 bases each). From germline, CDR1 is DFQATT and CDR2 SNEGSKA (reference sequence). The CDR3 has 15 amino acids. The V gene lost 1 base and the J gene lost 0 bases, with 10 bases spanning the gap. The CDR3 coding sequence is TGCAGTGCTAGAGTGGGGGAGAGCTCCTACAATGAGCAGTTCTTC. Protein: CSARVGESSYNEQFF.

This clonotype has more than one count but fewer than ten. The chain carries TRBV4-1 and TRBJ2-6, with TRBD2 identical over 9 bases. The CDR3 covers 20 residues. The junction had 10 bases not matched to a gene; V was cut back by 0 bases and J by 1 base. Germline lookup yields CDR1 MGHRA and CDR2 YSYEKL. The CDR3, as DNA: TGCGCCAGCAGCCAAGAGTTGGGACTAGCTGTATGGTCTGGGGCCAACGTCCTGACTTTC. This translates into CASSQELGLAVWSGANVLTF.

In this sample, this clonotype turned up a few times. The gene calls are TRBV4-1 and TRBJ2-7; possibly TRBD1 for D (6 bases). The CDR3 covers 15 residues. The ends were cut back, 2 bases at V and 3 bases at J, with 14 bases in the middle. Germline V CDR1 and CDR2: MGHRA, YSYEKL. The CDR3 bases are TGCGCCAGCAGCCAATCGACAGGCCTCGTCTACGAGCAGTACTTC. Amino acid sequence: CASSQSTGLVYEQYF.

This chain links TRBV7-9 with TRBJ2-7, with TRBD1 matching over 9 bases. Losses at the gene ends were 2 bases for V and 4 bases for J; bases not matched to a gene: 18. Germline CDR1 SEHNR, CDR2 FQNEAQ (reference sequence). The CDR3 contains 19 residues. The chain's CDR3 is CASSLYPGQGGLGQYEQYF. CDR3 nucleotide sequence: TGTGCCAGCAGCTTATACCCGGGACAGGGTGGTTTAGGGCAGTACGAGCAGTACTTC.

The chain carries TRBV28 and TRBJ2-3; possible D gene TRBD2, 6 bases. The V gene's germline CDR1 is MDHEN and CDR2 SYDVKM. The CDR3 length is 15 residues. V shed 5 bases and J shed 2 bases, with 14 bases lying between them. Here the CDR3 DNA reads TGTGCCAGCAGTATACCGGGGGAATACACAGATACGCAGTATTTT. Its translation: CASSIPGEYTDTQYF.

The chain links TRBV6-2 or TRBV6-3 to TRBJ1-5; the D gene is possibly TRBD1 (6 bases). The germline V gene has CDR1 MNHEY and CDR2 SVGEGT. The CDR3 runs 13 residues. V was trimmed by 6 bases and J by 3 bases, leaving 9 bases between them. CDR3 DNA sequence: TGTGCCAGCAGGCAGGGGTTCAATCAGCCCCAGCATTTT. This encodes CASRQGFNQPQHF.

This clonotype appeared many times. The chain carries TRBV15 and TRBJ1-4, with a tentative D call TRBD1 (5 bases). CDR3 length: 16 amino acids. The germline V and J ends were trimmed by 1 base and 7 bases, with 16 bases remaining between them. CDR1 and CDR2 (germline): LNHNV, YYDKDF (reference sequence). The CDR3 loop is CATSRVGVGIGEKLFF. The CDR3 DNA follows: TGTGCCACCAGCAGAGTGGGGGTGGGAATCGGTGAAAAACTGTTTTTT.

Written as DNA, the CDR3 is TGTGCCAGCAGTCCCGAACAGGGATCCAGGGGCGATAGGAACATTCAGTACTTC. Protein product: CASSPEQGSRGDRNIQYF. V and J are TRBV6-1 and TRBJ2-4, with a tentative D call TRBD1 (6 bases). CDR1 is MNHNS, CDR2 SASEGT, per germline. The germline V and J ends were trimmed by 5 bases and 7 bases, with 27 bases remaining between them. This CDR3 is built from 18 residues.

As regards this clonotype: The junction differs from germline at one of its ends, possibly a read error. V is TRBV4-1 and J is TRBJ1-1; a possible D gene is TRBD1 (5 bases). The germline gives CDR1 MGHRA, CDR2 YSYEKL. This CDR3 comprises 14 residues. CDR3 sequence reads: CASSHTTGNTEAFF. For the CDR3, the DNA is TGTGCCAGCAGCCACACCACAGGGAACACTGAAGCTTTCTTT.

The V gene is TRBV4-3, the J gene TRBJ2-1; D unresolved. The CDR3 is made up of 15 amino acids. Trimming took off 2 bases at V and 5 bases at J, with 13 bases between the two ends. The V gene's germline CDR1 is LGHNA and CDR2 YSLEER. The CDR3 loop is CASSQRLVGDNEQFF. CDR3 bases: TGCGCCAGCAGCCAAAGGCTAGTAGGTGACAATGAGCAGTTCTTC.